This T cell receptor (beta chain) was identified during a study of graft-versus-host responses after intestinal transplantation. On this clone itself: What it binds is not known.

The assay was immunoSEQ multiplex PCR, and TCRdb's table has in-frame clones only and misses some. Found here are about 110,000 clones, about 92% of them singletons; the top ten hold 0.23%. This clonotype was sampled from a human donor who was the organ donor for an intestinal transplant. The specimen comprised unstimulated CD4+ T cells sorted from spleen or lymph node cells, sampled before transplant.

This CDR3 is CASRPPGHPYGYTF. The DNA for the CDR3 is TGTGCCAGCAGGCCACCGGGACACCCCTATGGCTACACCTTC. The chain uses TRBV28 and TRBJ1-2; TRBD1 might be the D (6 bases). CDR1 is MDHEN, CDR2 SYDVKM, per germline. The CDR3 spans 14 residues. Trimming took off 6 bases at V and 4 bases at J, with 15 bases between the two ends.